This T cell receptor beta chain appears in the sequencing data of a study of blood T cell repertoires in COVID-19. Study-wide background: The United States, Italy and Spain provided the acute and convalescent COVID-19 samples. Sources were T cells, B-cell-depleted T cells, or PBMCs; the material itself was cDNA or gDNA.

The CDR3 is 15 residues long. With V trimmed by 6 bases and J by 6 bases, 11 bases remained unmatched. Germline CDR1 and CDR2: LNHDA and SQIVND (reference sequence). In the authors' methods: It was from reference gene primer amplification that nucleated cell counts were estimated. Produced via immunoSEQ multiplex PCR; TCRdb's table is partial and in-frame only. Clonal size and the V and J genes are those of that table, whereas D and trimming came from the DNA. The sample yields around 56,000 clones, approximately 88% seen once. The rearrangement links TRBV19 to TRBJ2-4; 7 positions match TRBD1. The source of this sequence is a human donor in a cohort sampled during active COVID-19. The sequenced sample was peripheral blood. The CDR3 bases are TGTGCCAGTAGCACTCACAGGGGTGTGGTAAACATTCAGTACTTC. Residues: CASSTHRGVVNIQYF. The variable domain in full, completed from reference TRBV19 and TRBJ2-4, reads DGGITQSPKYLFRKEGQNVTLSCEQNLNHDAMYWYRQDPGQGLRLIYYSQIVNDFQKGDIAEGYSVSREKKESFPLTVTSAQKNPTAFYLCASSTHRGVVNIQYFGAGTRLSVL.